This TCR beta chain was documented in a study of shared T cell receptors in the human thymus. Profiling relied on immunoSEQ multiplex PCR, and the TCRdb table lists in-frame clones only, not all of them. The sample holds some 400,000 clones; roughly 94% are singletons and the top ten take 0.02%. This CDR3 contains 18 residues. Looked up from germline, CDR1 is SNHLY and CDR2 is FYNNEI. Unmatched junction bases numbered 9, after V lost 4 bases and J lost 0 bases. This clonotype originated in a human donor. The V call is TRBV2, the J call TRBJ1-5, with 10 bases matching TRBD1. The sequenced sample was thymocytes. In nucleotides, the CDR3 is TGTGCCAGCAGTGGGTTGACAGGGGGCACGCATAGCAATCAGCCCCAGCATTTT. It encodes CASSGLTGGTHSNQPQHF.